The subject of this entry is one TCR beta chain. The data belong to a study of CD4+ T cells in melanoma. Assay: immunoSEQ multiplex PCR; the TCRdb copy retains only in-frame clones and omits some. The sample has 15,000 to 20,000 clones, over 75% seen once. From germline, CDR1 is GTSNPN and CDR2 SVGIG (reference sequence). The CDR3 is made up of 15 amino acids. The V end lost 2 bases, the J end lost 8 bases, and 21 bases lay between the germline ends. The receptor was derived from a human donor with melanoma. Sequencing used cells from a culture (not recorded whether cultured in vitro). This sequence joins TRBV30 and TRBJ1-2; no reliable D call. CDR3 residues: CAWSTLVQAIRGYTF. The CDR3 DNA reads TGTGCCTGGAGTACCCTGGTTCAGGCGATTCGAGGCTACACCTTC.